This T cell receptor beta chain was obtained from a study of cytomegalovirus exposure and HLA in healthy donors. CDR3 length equals 14 residues. V lost 3 bases, J lost 8 bases, and 16 bases lay in between. Germline V lookup: CDR1 MNHEY, CDR2 SMNVEV (reference sequence). It was with 60 Vbeta and 13 Jbeta primers that the PCR ran. Original methodology: Unique TCR beta chains totaled roughly 80 million in a later count, with around 11 million of them shared. Only in-frame clones appear in the TCRdb table, and some are missing; sequencing was by immunoSEQ multiplex PCR. That table is the source of V, J and clone size, and D and trimming were worked out from the DNA. The sample has approximately 120,000 clones, approximately 80% seen once. Of note for this clone: Antigen specificity is unknown.

Study findings and constraints: Indistinguishable V segments, including TRBV6-2 and TRBV6-3, were excluded. It emerged from a later analysis that several of the most significant clusters appeared to be linked to common viral pathogens.

This TCR was recovered from a man aged 40-55 years in good health and CMV-seronegative. The V gene is TRBV27, the J gene TRBJ1-1; D is undetermined. The material sequenced was PBMCs. The CDR3 loop reads CASSLLHSAGEAFF. The CDR3 DNA follows: TGTGCCAGCAGTTTGCTCCACTCAGCGGGCGAAGCTTTCTTT.